Listed below are T cell receptor beta chains from one sample, sequenced in a study of shared clonotypes between healthy human individuals. Sequencing used immunoSEQ multiplex PCR; TCRdb keeps in-frame clones, though not all of them. The sample lists just over 2,000,000 clones, 85% to 95% occurring once. Specimen: naive CD4+ T cells sorted from blood. Receptors were obtained from a man in his late teens or twenties in good health. Both conserved end residues are trimmed from each CDR3. The order of the fields is CDR3 protein, V gene.

ASRAGGIGEKLF,TRBV14
ASSPPRTEGNTEAF,TRBV18
ASSGVAGGMETQY,TRBV25-1
ASSVDTGYGYT,TRBV9
AGSSYNEQF,TRBV6-1
ASSPSWQGAIYNEQF,TRBV11-2
SGDRGSNTEAF,TRBV29-1
ASSLQTGRHSPLH,TRBV7-2
ASSQLAGGPAGELF,TRBV14
ASSPRYNEQF,TRBV7-2
ASSLFQGWNTEAF,TRBV28
ASSFAGQGNTGELF,TRBV5-1
ASSPVHQFSYEQY,TRBV4-3
ASSLLAGSGNTIY,TRBV5-1
SVGPQGPYNEQF,TRBV29-1
ASRGQGMVGEKLF,TRBV2
AGRRMGLSGNTIY,TRBV27
ASRWTDVTDTQY,TRBV6-5
ASSLRQGAGDTEAF,TRBV28
ASSPPGTARAGELF,TRBV28
ASSRTGVNTEAF,TRBV28
ASSLDRVYTEAF,TRBV5-4
ATSRAQGDGYT,TRBV15
ASSATGRTEAF,TRBV6-1
ASSRTTGSTEAF,TRBV5-1
ASSSGLNTGELF,TRBV7-2
ASSTQGTDTQY,TRBV2
ASSEQGGGTDTQY,TRBV6-1
ASSLTEFRNTDTQY,TRBV5-1
ASSVTGGQNIQY,TRBV25-1
ASSYTGTGNTIY,TRBV6-5
ASSLTSSKREGYEQY,TRBV7-2
ASSLPEDTQY,TRBV5-1
ASSPPTSGRIYTQY,TRBV18
ASSPTGLGNTGELF,TRBV5-1
ASSWGVNTGELF,TRBV6-5
ASSLDSIGSYNSPLH,TRBV11-2
ASSERGAFSTDTQY,TRBV18
AWSAPFRDRGSYEQY,TRBV30
ASSFMPGENTEAF,TRBV5-1
ASSQDRGTNTEAF,TRBV27
ASSGQDNYGYT,TRBV19
ASSPREANEKLF,TRBV7-2
ASSYLQGDGYT,TRBV6-5
ASSLTPAHTEAF,TRBV7-3
ASGFTSKRTDTQY,TRBV12-5
ASSPNRGAYGYT,TRBV6-4
ASTNRIEQY,TRBV6-6